Here is one TCR beta chain with its context. In the study's own analysis: By means of reference gene primer amplification, nucleated cell counts were estimated. The protocol was immunoSEQ multiplex PCR, while the TCRdb copy is restricted to in-frame clones and leaves out a portion. The V and J calls and clone size are taken from that table; D and trimming were inferred from the DNA. Of around 270,000 clones listed, around 86% were seen once; the top ten hold about 5.2%. The data were taken from a study of blood T cell repertoires in COVID-19. Across the study: Specimens from acute and convalescent COVID-19 originated in the United States, Italy and Spain. T cells, B-cell-depleted T cells, or PBMCs supplied cDNA or gDNA.

This CDR3 has 14 amino acids. J gave up 7 bases and V 3 bases, and 4 bases lay outside the gene matches. From germline, CDR1 is MNHNS and CDR2 SASEGT. The chain employs TRBV6-1 and TRBJ1-5; 9 bases map to TRBD1. The clonotype was recovered from a woman in her sixties with COVID-19, enrolled during active disease. Sequenced sample: peripheral blood. The CDR3 sequence: CASSEGQGEQPQHF. CDR3 in DNA: TGTGCCAGCAGTGAGGGACAGGGCGAACAGCCCCAGCATTTT.